This T cell receptor beta chain stems from a study of CD4 T cells in relation to SARS-CoV-2 and coronaviruses. Overall study: ViraFEST: approximately 10-day antigen culture of PBMCs, then TCR beta CDR3 sequencing. Negative control cultures got HIV-1 Nef peptides or no peptide.

Losses at the gene ends were 0 bases for V and 0 bases for J; bases not matched to a gene: 7. CDR3 size: 17 residues. Germline V gives CDR1 SGHRS, CDR2 YFSETQ. The unexposed donors gave CD4+ T cells in 2011-2018, prior to COVID-19. After nine to ten days of culture, CD4+ T cells were isolated. Clones were sequenced by immunoSEQ multiplex PCR, and TCRdb holds only the in-frame ones, with some missing. The table lists 25,000 to 30,000 clones, over 60% of them singletons. With regard to this clone: Its specificity is unknown.

This clonotype originated in a human donor in good health. V gene TRBV5-1 combines with J gene TRBJ2-7, with TRBD2 identical over 9 bases. The source material was CD4+ T cells from PBMCs, cultured in vitro. CDR3 coding DNA: TGCGCCAGCAGCTTGGCCCTGGCGGGGGGGGTCTCCTACGAGCAGTACTTC. The encoded protein is CASSLALAGGVSYEQYF. Together with reference TRBV5-1 and TRBJ2-7, the CDR3 gives the full variable domain: KAGVTQTPRYLIKTRGQQVTLSCSPISGHRSVSWYQQTPGQGLQFLFEYFSETQRNKGNFPGRFSGRQFSNSRSEMNVSTLELGDSALYLCASSLALAGGVSYEQYFGPGTRLTVT.